These 15 T cell receptor beta chains share one sample of origin, sequenced in a study of Ad26.COV2.S vaccination and SARS-CoV-2 variants (dated by TCRdb to 2020 to 2022). The treatment or condition label, read with the paper, signifies: approximately 18 received Ad26.COV2.S at low or high dose, single or two shots; 5 received placebo; per-sample allocation not given. Repertoires of vaccine and placebo recipients were sequenced from samples collected on day 63 after the first injection. Libraries were prepared through the immunoSEQ multiplex PCR assay. TCRdb holds this immuneACCESS table with in-frame rearrangements only. Some clones are missing; in checked studies, unresolved V genes explain under half, and the rest has no known cause. For this sample there are about half a million clones; 80% to 90% appear just once. The top ten hold about 1.7% of the sample. The source was peripheral blood, collected in a trial of Ad26.COV2.S vaccine versus placebo. The receptors shown here come from a person between 18 and 65 years old who received the Ad26.COV2.S COVID-19 vaccine or a placebo.

The rearrangement uses TRBV9 and TRBJ1-2, with TRBD1 matching over 7 bases. V was pared by 3 bases and J by 3 bases, with 11 bases of the junction left unmatched. The CDR3 is made up of 16 amino acids. Germline CDR1 reads SGDLS; CDR2 reads YYNGEE. CDR3 sequence: CASSATGRRGDYGYTF. The CDR3 coding sequence is TGTGCCAGCAGCGCGACAGGGCGGCGTGGTGACTATGGCTACACCTTC.

This chain connects TRBV5-1 to TRBJ2-1; D unresolved. Trimming left V 0 bases short and J 5 bases short, with 9 bases between. Looked up from germline, CDR1 is SGHRS and CDR2 is YFSETQ. The CDR3 contains 14 residues. CDR3: CASSLAPPNNEQFF. DNA of the CDR3: TGCGCCAGCAGCTTGGCCCCACCAAACAATGAGCAGTTCTTC.

V usage is TRBV11-2 and J usage is TRBJ2-7, with 7 bases aligning to TRBD2. The CDR3 runs 14 residues. V dropped 0 bases and J dropped 2; count of bases not matched to a gene: 1. Germline values: CDR1 SGHAT, CDR2 FQNNGV. DNA for the CDR3: TGTGCCAGCAGCTTAGAGGCGGGAGCCTACGAGCAGTACTTC. It codes for CASSLEAGAYEQYF.

This clone was picked up one time. CDR3 bases: TGTGCCAGCAGTTCACGGAGCTCTGGGGCCAACGTCCTGACTTTC. Protein: CASSSRSSGANVLTF. This chain uses TRBV6-5 with TRBJ2-6; D not certain. The CDR3 runs 15 residues. CDR1 MNHEY and CDR2 SVGAGI come from the germline V gene. V was shortened by 4 bases and J by 0 bases, with 7 bases between the two germline ends.

This chain links TRBV10-3 with TRBJ2-2; TRBD2 aligns across 8 bases. This CDR3 spans 14 amino acids. V was clipped by 6 bases and J by 6 bases; unmatched bases: 6. Germline V gene sequence: CDR1 ENHRY, CDR2 SYGVKD. Written as DNA, the CDR3 is TGTGCCATCAGCGACTCCGGGAGGGCCGGGGAGCTGTTTTTT. Protein sequence: CAISDSGRAGELFF.

The chain carries TRBV6-1 and TRBJ2-5; D remains unclear. The CDR3 is 14 amino acids. Trimming left V 3 bases short and J 1 base short, with 9 bases between. Germline assignment: CDR1 MNHNS and CDR2 SASEGT. CDR3 residues: CASSDAIIQETQYF. In DNA form, the CDR3 reads TGTGCCAGCAGTGATGCTATAATCCAAGAGACCCAGTACTTC.

Only a few counts were recorded for this clone. This chain links TRBV2 with TRBJ1-1; D gene uncertain. V was clipped by 6 bases and J by 3 bases, with 17 bases between them. CDR3 length: 15 amino acids. Germline V gene sequence: CDR1 SNHLY, CDR2 FYNNEI. The CDR3 nucleotides are TGTGCCAGCAGGGGCAGCCTCACCCGGGACACTGAAGCTTTCTTT. Translating gives CASRGSLTRDTEAFF.

The J gene is TRBJ2-7, the V gene TRBV4-1, with 7 bases matching TRBD1. CDR3 length: 17 amino acids. J lost 3 bases, V lost 1 base, and 12 bases had no gene match. Germline-derived CDR1 and CDR2 are MGHRA and YSYEKL. CDR3 coding DNA: TGCGCCAGCAGCCAAGCCCCGGCCGCAGGGGGTTACTACGAGCAGTACTTC. It translates to CASSQAPAAGGYYEQYF.

This sequence joins TRBV18 and TRBJ2-7, with D perhaps assigned TRBD1 or TRBD2 (5 bases each). Germline V gives CDR1 KGHSH, CDR2 LQKENI. The CDR3 totals 14 residues. Trimming left V 3 bases short and J 4 bases short, with 13 bases between. The chain's CDR3 is CASSPPGPPYEQYF. CDR3 nucleotide sequence: TGTGCCAGCTCACCCCCGGGACCCCCTTACGAGCAGTACTTC.

The chain carries TRBV5-1 and TRBJ2-3; 10 bases map to TRBD2. The V segment lost 3 bases and the J segment 3 bases; nucleotides outside the gene matches: 1. The CDR3 is made up of 14 amino acids. CDR1 SGHRS and CDR2 YFSETQ come from the germline V gene. The CDR3 region is CASSSSGRTDTQYF. CDR3 coding DNA: TGCGCCAGCAGCTCTAGCGGGAGAACAGATACGCAGTATTTT.

The V gene is TRBV19, the J gene TRBJ2-1; TRBD2 might be the D (5 bases). V shed 4 bases and J shed 6 bases, with 7 bases lying between them. There are 12 residues in the CDR3. Germline V gene data show CDR1 as LNHDA and CDR2 as SQIVND (reference sequence). In nucleotides, the CDR3 is TGTGCCAGTAGTACGGGGAGCAATGAGCAGTTCTTC. It codes for CASSTGSNEQFF.

This chain links TRBV10-2 with TRBJ2-7, with 9 bases fitting TRBD2. Germline lookup yields CDR1 WSHSY and CDR2 SAAADI. Trimming cost V 2 bases and J 2 bases; bases outside gene matches: 10. CDR3 length equals 17 residues. The CDR3, as DNA: TGCGCCAGCAGTGAGCCCGAGGGGGGCGGGAGGGCCTACGAGCAGTACTTC. It yields the protein CASSEPEGGGRAYEQYF.

The V and J genes are TRBV19 and TRBJ2-1; 7 bases line up with TRBD2. V lost 6 bases to trimming and J lost 1 base; unmatched junction nucleotides: 3. The CDR3 is 14 amino acids. Germline V gives CDR1 LNHDA, CDR2 SQIVND (reference sequence). The CDR3 DNA is TGTGCCAGTAGGCACGGGGGGTCCTACAATGAGCAGTTCTTC. Protein sequence: CASRHGGSYNEQFF.

The chain uses TRBV5-4 and TRBJ2-1, with 8 bases lining up with TRBD2. Germline V gene sequence: CDR1 SGHNT, CDR2 YYREEE (reference sequence). The CDR3 is made up of 15 amino acids. J lost 6 bases, V lost 2 bases, and 7 bases had no gene match. DNA of the CDR3: TGTGCCAGCAGCTTAGGTAGCGGGACGCCCAATGAGCAGTTCTTC. Its protein is CASSLGSGTPNEQFF.

V usage is TRBV7-9 and J usage is TRBJ2-1; 7 nucleotides match TRBD2. The CDR3 covers 14 residues. Germline V gene sequence: CDR1 SEHNR, CDR2 FQNEAQ (reference sequence). V was clipped by 5 bases and J by 4 bases; unmatched bases: 5. CDR3 sequence: CASSPGGKYNEQFF. CDR3 sequence (DNA): TGTGCCAGCAGCCCCGGGGGGAAGTACAATGAGCAGTTCTTC. Looking up the rest from reference TRBV7-9 and TRBJ2-1 gives the full variable domain: DTGVSQNPRHKITKRGQNVTFRCDPISEHNRLYWYRQTLGQGPEFLTYFQNEAQLEKSRLLSDRFSAERPKGSFSTLEIQRTEQGDSAMYLCASSPGGKYNEQFFGPGTRLTVL.